This record covers a single T cell receptor (beta chain). V trimming: 5 bases; J trimming: 3 bases; junction bases outside the gene matches: 11. Germline CDR1 and CDR2: MDHEN and SYDVKM. The CDR3 spans 17 residues. Method: immunoSEQ multiplex PCR; TCRdb's copy keeps in-frame clones and lacks some. The data hold about 700,000 clones, with 92% observed a single time. This sample stems from a study of shared clonotypes between healthy human individuals. Positively selected for CCR7, the CD45RO-negative cells used as naive CD8 cells excluded terminally differentiated effector memory CD45RA+ cells. This clonotype was obtained from a man aged 25 to 40 in good health. Sequenced sample: naive CD8+ T cells sorted from blood. The genes are TRBV28 and TRBJ2-1; 9 bases match TRBD2. The DNA of the CDR3 is TGTGCCAGCAGTCCACGACTAGCGGAGACATACTACAATGAGCAGTTCTTC. Its translation: CASSPRLAETYYNEQFF.